Included here is one TCR beta chain sequence, with context. Trimming removed 5 bases at V and 0 bases at J, with 7 bases between. The germline V gene has CDR1 SGHVS and CDR2 FNYEAQ. This CDR3 is 13 amino acids long. Each CDR3 protein gets one entry after TCRdb re-called the RACE reads with MiXCR. The sample yields around 300,000 distinct CDR3 sequences, around 7% seen once. The data belong to a study of human T cells and chemical hapten exposure. As to time point: patch test 1, 2 weeks after DPC sensitization. This sample's treatment: therapeutic diphenylcyclopropenone sensitization with weekly scalp DPC.

The TCR was taken from a woman between 18 and 29 years old with alopecia areata. Some clones in this sample may be carry-over from other donors' samples. Sequencing used whole blood, obtained in connection with sensitization to the hapten diphenylcyclopropenone (DPC). The chain links TRBV7-6 to TRBJ1-1; D not certain. Here the CDR3 DNA reads TGTGCCAGCAGCACCCAGATGAACACTGAAGCTTTCTTT. Protein product: CASSTQMNTEAFF.